These T cell receptor beta chains were read from a single sample in a study of siplizumab effects on memory and regulatory T cells. Sequencing was performed with immunoSEQ multiplex PCR; in TCRdb, only in-frame clones are kept and a portion is missing. The sample lists tens of thousands of clones; roughly 96% were seen once. The source material was naive CD4+ T cells sorted from blood. The receptors come from a human donor in good health. Each CDR3 is given with its conserved first and last residue. D genes are given only for firm matches. Not every row has a clone size; where given, it reads once, few, many or a size class.

D gene: TRBD2; V gene: TRBV5-6; clone size: NA; J gene: TRBJ2-1; CDR3 DNA: TGTGCCAGCAGCTCCGATGGTAGCGGGACCGAGCAGTTCTTC; CDR3 protein: CASSSDGSGTEQFF
D gene: NA; V gene: TRBV9; clone size: NA; J gene: TRBJ2-4; CDR3 DNA: TGTGCCAGCAACGAAAACATTCAGTACTTC; CDR3 protein: CASNENIQYF
D gene: NA; V gene: TRBV5-4; clone size: NA; J gene: TRBJ2-3; CDR3 DNA: TGTGCCAGCAGCCCAGGACTTTCCACAGATACGCAGTATTTT; CDR3 protein: CASSPGLSTDTQYF
D gene: TRBD1; V gene: TRBV7-2; clone size: NA; J gene: TRBJ2-7; CDR3 DNA: TGTGCCAGCAGCTTAGTTGGGTCGGGACAGGGTTACGAGCAGTACTTC; CDR3 protein: CASSLVGSGQGYEQYF
D gene: TRBD1; V gene: TRBV7-9; clone size: NA; J gene: TRBJ2-7; CDR3 DNA: TGTGCCAGCAGGGGGACAGGGATCTACGAGCAGTACTTC; CDR3 protein: CASRGTGIYEQYF
D gene: NA; V gene: TRBV4-2; clone size: NA; J gene: TRBJ1-1; CDR3 DNA: TGTGCCAGCAGCCAAGATAACGGGGCTGAAGCTTTCTTT; CDR3 protein: CASSQDNGAEAFF
D gene: NA; V gene: TRBV5-6; clone size: once; J gene: TRBJ2-2; CDR3 DNA: TGTGCCAGCAGCTTGGCGGGACAGAACACCGGGGAGCTGTTTTTT; CDR3 protein: CASSLAGQNTGELFF
D gene: NA; V gene: TRBV28; clone size: NA; J gene: TRBJ2-5; CDR3 DNA: TGTGCCAGCAGTTTAGGGGGGACGGTTTCAGAGACCCAGTACTTC; CDR3 protein: CASSLGGTVSETQYF
D gene: TRBD2; V gene: TRBV19; clone size: NA; J gene: TRBJ2-5; CDR3 DNA: TGTGCCAGTAGTATCGGGGCGGGAGAAGAGACCCAGTACTTC; CDR3 protein: CASSIGAGEETQYF
D gene: NA; V gene: TRBV7-2; clone size: NA; J gene: TRBJ1-1; CDR3 DNA: TGTGCCAGCAGCTTAGCGCCCGGGGGGGAAGCTTTCTTT; CDR3 protein: CASSLAPGGEAFF
D gene: NA; V gene: TRBV29-1; clone size: NA; J gene: TRBJ2-2; CDR3 DNA: TGCATAGGGGACAAGAACACCGGGGAGCTGTTTTTT; CDR3 protein: CIGDKNTGELFF
D gene: NA; V gene: TRBV7-2; clone size: once; J gene: TRBJ2-5; CDR3 DNA: TGTGCCAGCAGCTTAGTAGGGACTCAGACACGAGAGACCCAGTACTTC; CDR3 protein: CASSLVGTQTRETQYF
D gene: NA; V gene: TRBV6-5; clone size: NA; J gene: TRBJ2-7; CDR3 DNA: TGTGCCAGCAGTTTCTACCGAGGGTACGAGCAGTACTTC; CDR3 protein: CASSFYRGYEQYF
D gene: NA; V gene: TRBV7-3; clone size: NA; J gene: TRBJ2-3; CDR3 DNA: TGTGCCAGCAGCTTAGGGGGATTCGCAGATACGCAGTATTTT; CDR3 protein: CASSLGGFADTQYF
D gene: NA; V gene: TRBV7-3; clone size: few; J gene: TRBJ2-3; CDR3 DNA: TGTGCCAGCAAGAAGGGGGGCCGAAGCACAGATACGCAGTATTTT; CDR3 protein: CASKKGGRSTDTQYF
D gene: NA; V gene: TRBV5-1; clone size: NA; J gene: TRBJ2-7; CDR3 DNA: TGCGCCAGCAGCTTGGGGGATTACGCCGAGCAGTACTTC; CDR3 protein: CASSLGDYAEQYF
D gene: NA; V gene: TRBV19; clone size: once; J gene: TRBJ1-1; CDR3 DNA: TGTGCCAGTAACCCCGGTGGCCGGCTGAACACTGAAGCTTTCTTT; CDR3 protein: CASNPGGRLNTEAFF
D gene: NA; V gene: TRBV7-2; clone size: NA; J gene: TRBJ2-2; CDR3 DNA: TGTGCCAGCAGCTTCTTCTCGCGGACAGCGATCAACACCGGGGAGCTGTTTTTT; CDR3 protein: CASSFFSRTAINTGELFF
D gene: NA; V gene: TRBV10-2; clone size: NA; J gene: TRBJ1-4; CDR3 DNA: TGCGCCAGCACCCAATCCGGGGGCAGTTATGAAAAACTGTTTTTT; CDR3 protein: CASTQSGGSYEKLFF
D gene: NA; V gene: TRBV5-1; clone size: NA; J gene: TRBJ2-5; CDR3 DNA: TGCGCCAGCAGCCCTGGGGGGCGTGAGACCCAGTACTTC; CDR3 protein: CASSPGGRETQYF
D gene: NA; V gene: TRBV4-3; clone size: NA; J gene: TRBJ1-5; CDR3 DNA: TGCGCCAGCAGCCAAGGCTATGTCAGCAATCAGCCCCAGCATTTT; CDR3 protein: CASSQGYVSNQPQHF
D gene: NA; V gene: TRBV6-5; clone size: NA; J gene: TRBJ1-5; CDR3 DNA: TGTGCCAGCAGTTACGGGGCCAATCAGCCCCAGCATTTT; CDR3 protein: CASSYGANQPQHF
D gene: TRBD2; V gene: TRBV11-2; clone size: NA; J gene: TRBJ2-5; CDR3 DNA: TGTGCCAGCAGTGGGTGGCGGGGGGGCCTAGAAGAGACCCAGTACTTC; CDR3 protein: CASSGWRGGLEETQYF
D gene: NA; V gene: TRBV5-6; clone size: NA; J gene: TRBJ2-3; CDR3 DNA: TGTGCCAGCAGCTTGGGGCCCCCGGCCGGAGATACGCAGTATTTT; CDR3 protein: CASSLGPPAGDTQYF
D gene: NA; V gene: TRBV7-2; clone size: NA; J gene: TRBJ1-1; CDR3 DNA: TGTGCCAGCAGCTTAGACGGGCAGGCGAACACTGAAGCTTTCTTT; CDR3 protein: CASSLDGQANTEAFF
D gene: NA; V gene: TRBV6-5; clone size: NA; J gene: TRBJ1-5; CDR3 DNA: TGTGCCAGCAGTCACAGGGATTTGCCCCAGCATTTT; CDR3 protein: CASSHRDLPQHF
D gene: NA; V gene: TRBV10-1; clone size: NA; J gene: TRBJ2-1; CDR3 DNA: TGCGCCAGCAACTCTTCGGCCAGCTCCTACAATGAGCAGTTCTTC; CDR3 protein: CASNSSASSYNEQFF
D gene: NA; V gene: TRBV20-1; clone size: NA; J gene: TRBJ1-1; CDR3 DNA: TGCAGTGCTAGCCGGCAGGGGGAAGCTTTCTTT; CDR3 protein: CSASRQGEAFF
D gene: NA; V gene: TRBV5-1; clone size: NA; J gene: TRBJ2-3; CDR3 DNA: TGCGCCAGCAGCTTGTCTCTGGGGGCAACAGATACGCAGTATTTT; CDR3 protein: CASSLSLGATDTQYF
D gene: NA; V gene: TRBV6-1; clone size: NA; J gene: TRBJ1-1; CDR3 DNA: TGTGCCAGCAGTGAAGCTCGGGGGACTGAAGCTTTCTTT; CDR3 protein: CASSEARGTEAFF
D gene: NA; V gene: TRBV7-9; clone size: NA; J gene: TRBJ1-5; CDR3 DNA: TGTGCCAGCAGCTTAGGCGGGGTAGATCAGCCCCAGCATTTT; CDR3 protein: CASSLGGVDQPQHF
D gene: NA; V gene: TRBV4-2; clone size: NA; J gene: TRBJ1-2; CDR3 DNA: TGTGCCAGCAGCCAAGATGGGCCAGGGAACTATGGCTACACCTTC; CDR3 protein: CASSQDGPGNYGYTF
D gene: NA; V gene: TRBV5-1; clone size: NA; J gene: TRBJ2-5; CDR3 DNA: TGCGCCAGCAGCCCCCGGGACAACCAAGAGACCCAGTACTTC; CDR3 protein: CASSPRDNQETQYF
D gene: NA; V gene: TRBV28; clone size: NA; J gene: TRBJ1-3; CDR3 DNA: TGTGCCAGCAGTTACGACGGCTCTGGAAACACCATATATTTT; CDR3 protein: CASSYDGSGNTIYF
D gene: NA; V gene: TRBV19; clone size: NA; J gene: TRBJ1-2; CDR3 DNA: TGTGCCAGTAGTGTTACCTGGGGCGCCGACTATGGCTACACCTTC; CDR3 protein: CASSVTWGADYGYTF
D gene: NA; V gene: TRBV7-6; clone size: NA; J gene: TRBJ1-1; CDR3 DNA: TGTGCCATCCTGGAAAAAAACACTGAAGCTTTCTTT; CDR3 protein: CAILEKNTEAFF